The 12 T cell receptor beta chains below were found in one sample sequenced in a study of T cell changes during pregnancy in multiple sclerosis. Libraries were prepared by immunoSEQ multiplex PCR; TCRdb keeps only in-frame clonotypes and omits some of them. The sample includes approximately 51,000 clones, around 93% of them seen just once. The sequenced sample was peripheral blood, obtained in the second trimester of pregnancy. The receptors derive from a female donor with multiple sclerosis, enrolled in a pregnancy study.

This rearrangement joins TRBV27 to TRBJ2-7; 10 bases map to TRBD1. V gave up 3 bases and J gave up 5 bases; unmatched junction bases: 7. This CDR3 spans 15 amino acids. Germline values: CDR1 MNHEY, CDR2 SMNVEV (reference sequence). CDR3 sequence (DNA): TGTGCCAGCAGTTTGAACCGGGACAGGGGAAACGAGCAGTACTTC. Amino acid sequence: CASSLNRDRGNEQYF.

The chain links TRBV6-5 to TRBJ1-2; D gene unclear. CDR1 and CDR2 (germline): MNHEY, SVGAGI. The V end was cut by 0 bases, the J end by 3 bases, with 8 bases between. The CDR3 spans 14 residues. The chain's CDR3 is CASSYSLSDYGYTF. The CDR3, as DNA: TGTGCCAGCAGTTACTCTTTATCGGACTATGGCTACACCTTC.

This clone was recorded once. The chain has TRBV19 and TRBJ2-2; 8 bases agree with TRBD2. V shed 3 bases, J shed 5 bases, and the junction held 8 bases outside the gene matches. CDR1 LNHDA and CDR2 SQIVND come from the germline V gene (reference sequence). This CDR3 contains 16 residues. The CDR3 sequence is CASSIPGPGGTGELFF. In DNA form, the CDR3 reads TGTGCCAGTAGTATTCCTGGACCGGGAGGGACCGGGGAGCTGTTTTTT.

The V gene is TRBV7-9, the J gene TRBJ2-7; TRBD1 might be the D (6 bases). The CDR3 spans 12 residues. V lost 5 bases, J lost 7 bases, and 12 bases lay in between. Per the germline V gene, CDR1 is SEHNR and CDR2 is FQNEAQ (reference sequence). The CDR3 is CASSGQPQEQYF. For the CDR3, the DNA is TGTGCCAGCAGCGGACAGCCCCAGGAGCAGTACTTC.

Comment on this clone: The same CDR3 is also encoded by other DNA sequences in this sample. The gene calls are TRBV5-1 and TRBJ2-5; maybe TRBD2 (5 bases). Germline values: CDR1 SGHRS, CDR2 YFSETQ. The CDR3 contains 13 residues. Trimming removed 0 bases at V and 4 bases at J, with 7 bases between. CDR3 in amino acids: CASSLGGGETQYF. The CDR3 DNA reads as TGCGCCAGCAGCTTGGGAGGAGGAGAGACCCAGTACTTC.

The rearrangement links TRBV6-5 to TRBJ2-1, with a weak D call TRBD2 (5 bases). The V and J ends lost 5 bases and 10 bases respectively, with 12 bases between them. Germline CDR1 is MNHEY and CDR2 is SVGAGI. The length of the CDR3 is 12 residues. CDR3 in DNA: TGTGCCAGCAGTGGCCTAGCTTTGGAGCAGTTCTTC. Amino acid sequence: CASSGLALEQFF.

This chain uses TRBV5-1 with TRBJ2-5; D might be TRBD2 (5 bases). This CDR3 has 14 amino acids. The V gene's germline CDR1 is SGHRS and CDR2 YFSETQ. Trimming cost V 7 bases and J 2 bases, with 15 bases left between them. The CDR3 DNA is TGCGCCAGCTTCCTGGGAGACGTACAAGAGACCCAGTACTTC. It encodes CASFLGDVQETQYF. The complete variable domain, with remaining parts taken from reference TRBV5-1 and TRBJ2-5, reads KAGVTQTPRYLIKTRGQQVTLSCSPISGHRSVSWYQQTPGQGLQFLFEYFSETQRNKGNFPGRFSGRQFSNSRSEMNVSTLELGDSALYLCASFLGDVQETQYFGPGTRLLVL.

CDR3 protein: CASSLAGQGGYEQYF. Written as DNA, the CDR3 is TGTGCCAGCAGCTTAGCTGGACAGGGAGGATACGAGCAGTACTTC. The rearrangement joins TRBV7-2 to TRBJ2-7, with 8 bases lining up with TRBD1. This CDR3 contains 15 residues. The V segment lost 0 bases and the J segment 4 bases; nucleotides outside the gene matches: 5. Germline V lookup: CDR1 SGHTA, CDR2 FQGNSA.

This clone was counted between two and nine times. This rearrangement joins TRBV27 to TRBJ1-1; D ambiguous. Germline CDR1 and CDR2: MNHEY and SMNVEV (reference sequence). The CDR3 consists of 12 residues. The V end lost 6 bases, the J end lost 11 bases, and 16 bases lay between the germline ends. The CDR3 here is CASSPRSMPAFF. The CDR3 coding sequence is TGTGCCAGCAGCCCCCGAAGCATGCCGGCTTTCTTT.

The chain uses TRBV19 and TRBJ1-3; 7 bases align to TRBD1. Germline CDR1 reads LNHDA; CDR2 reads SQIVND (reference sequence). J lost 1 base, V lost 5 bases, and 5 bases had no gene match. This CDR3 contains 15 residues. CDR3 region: CASSGQATSGNTIYF. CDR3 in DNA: TGTGCCAGTAGTGGACAGGCCACTTCTGGAAACACCATATATTTT. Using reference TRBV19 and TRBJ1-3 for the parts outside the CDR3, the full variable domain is DGGITQSPKYLFRKEGQNVTLSCEQNLNHDAMYWYRQDPGQGLRLIYYSQIVNDFQKGDIAEGYSVSREKKESFPLTVTSAQKNPTAFYLCASSGQATSGNTIYFGEGSWLTVV.

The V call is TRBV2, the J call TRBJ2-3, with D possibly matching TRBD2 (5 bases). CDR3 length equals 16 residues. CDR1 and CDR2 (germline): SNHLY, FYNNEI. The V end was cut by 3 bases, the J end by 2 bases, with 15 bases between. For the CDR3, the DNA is TGTGCCAGCAGTGACGGGTTGGGCGGACTCACAGATACGCAGTATTTT. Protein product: CASSDGLGGLTDTQYF.

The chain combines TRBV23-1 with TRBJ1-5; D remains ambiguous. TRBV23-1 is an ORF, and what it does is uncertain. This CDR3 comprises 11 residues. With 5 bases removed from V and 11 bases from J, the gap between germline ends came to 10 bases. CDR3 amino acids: CASSRERTQHF. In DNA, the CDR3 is TGCGCCAGCAGTAGGGAGAGAACCCAGCATTTT.